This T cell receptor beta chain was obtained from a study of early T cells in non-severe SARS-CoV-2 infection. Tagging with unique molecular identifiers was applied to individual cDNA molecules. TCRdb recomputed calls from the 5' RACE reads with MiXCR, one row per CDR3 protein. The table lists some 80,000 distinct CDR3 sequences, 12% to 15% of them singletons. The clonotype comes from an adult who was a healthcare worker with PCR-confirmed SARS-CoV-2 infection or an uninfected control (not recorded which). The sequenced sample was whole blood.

CDR3 sequence: CASSFSSTGELFF. The CDR3 coding sequence is TGTGCCAGCAGCTTTTCCAGCACCGGGGAGCTGTTTTTT. This rearrangement joins TRBV7-9 to TRBJ2-2; D gene unclear. The CDR3 runs 13 residues. The V gene's germline CDR1 is SEHNR and CDR2 FQNEAQ (reference sequence). V shed 3 bases and J shed 4 bases, with 6 bases lying between them.